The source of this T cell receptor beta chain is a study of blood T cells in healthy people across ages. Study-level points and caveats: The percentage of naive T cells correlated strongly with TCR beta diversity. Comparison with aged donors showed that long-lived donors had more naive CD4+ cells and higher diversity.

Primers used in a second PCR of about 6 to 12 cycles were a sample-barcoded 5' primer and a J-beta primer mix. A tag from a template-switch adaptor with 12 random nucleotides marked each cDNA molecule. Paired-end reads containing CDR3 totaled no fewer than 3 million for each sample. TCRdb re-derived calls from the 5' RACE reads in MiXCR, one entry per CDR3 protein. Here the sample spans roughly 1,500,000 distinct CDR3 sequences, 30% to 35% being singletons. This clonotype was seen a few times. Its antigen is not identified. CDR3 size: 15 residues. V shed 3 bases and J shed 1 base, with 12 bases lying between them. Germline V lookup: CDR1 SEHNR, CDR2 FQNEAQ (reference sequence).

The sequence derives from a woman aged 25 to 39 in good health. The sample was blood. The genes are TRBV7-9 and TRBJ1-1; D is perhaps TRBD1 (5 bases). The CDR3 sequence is CASSFTVGGNTEAFF. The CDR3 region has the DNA TGTGCCAGCAGCTTTACCGTCGGGGGGAACACTGAAGCTTTCTTT.